This T cell receptor (beta chain) was found in a study of cytomegalovirus exposure and HLA in healthy donors. Trimming stripped 5 bases from V and 2 bases from J, with 13 bases between. Germline CDR1 is SGHTA and CDR2 is FQGNSA. The CDR3 is made up of 14 amino acids. TCRdb keeps only in-frame clones here, not all; method: immunoSEQ multiplex PCR. The sample consists of 140,000 or so clones, nearly 90% of them appearing once. This chain joins TRBV7-2 and TRBJ2-7; a weak D match, TRBD1 (5 bases). Sequenced material: PBMCs. The clonotype comes from a woman aged 18-29 years in good health and CMV-seropositive. The CDR3 region is CASSLDSNPYEQYF. The CDR3 DNA is TGTGCCAGCAGCCTAGACAGTAACCCCTACGAGCAGTACTTC.